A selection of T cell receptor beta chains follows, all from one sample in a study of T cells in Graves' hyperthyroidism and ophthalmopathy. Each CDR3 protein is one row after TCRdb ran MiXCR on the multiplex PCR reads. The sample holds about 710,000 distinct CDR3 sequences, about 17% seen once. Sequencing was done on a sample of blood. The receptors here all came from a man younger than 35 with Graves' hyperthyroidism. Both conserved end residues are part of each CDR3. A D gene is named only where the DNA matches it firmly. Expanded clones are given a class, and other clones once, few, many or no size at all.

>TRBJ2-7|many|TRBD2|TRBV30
CAWTPGTNYEQYF
TGTGCCTGGACCCCCGGGACTAACTACGAGCAGTACTTC
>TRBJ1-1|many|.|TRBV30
CAWSVPPRTEAFF
TGTGCCTGGAGTGTGCCACCGAGGACTGAAGCTTTCTTT
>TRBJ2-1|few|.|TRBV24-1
CATSDPNRGNEQFF
TGTGCCACCAGTGATCCTAATAGGGGGAATGAGCAGTTCTTC
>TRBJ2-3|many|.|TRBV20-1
CSARVWGGTDTQYF
TGCAGTGCTAGAGTCTGGGGAGGCACAGATACGCAGTATTTT
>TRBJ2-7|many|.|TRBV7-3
CASSDRDTYEQYF
TGTGCCAGCAGTGACCGGGACACCTACGAGCAGTACTTC
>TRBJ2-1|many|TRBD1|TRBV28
CASSSDRGTANEQFF
TGTGCCAGCAGCTCAGACAGGGGGACCGCCAATGAGCAGTTCTTC
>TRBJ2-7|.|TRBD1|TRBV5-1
CASSQARDRADEQYF
TGCGCCAGCAGCCAGGCGAGAGACAGGGCGGACGAGCAGTACTTC
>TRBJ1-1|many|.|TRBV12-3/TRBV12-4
CASTDNWNTEAFF
TGTGCCAGCACCGACAACTGGAACACTGAAGCTTTCTTT
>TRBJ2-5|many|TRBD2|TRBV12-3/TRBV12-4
CASSPSGRAAETQYF
TGTGCCAGCAGCCCCAGCGGGAGGGCCGCGGAGACCCAGTACTTC
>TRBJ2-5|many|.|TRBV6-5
CASSFGGSETQYF
TGTGCCAGCAGTTTCGGGGGTTCGGAGACCCAGTACTTC
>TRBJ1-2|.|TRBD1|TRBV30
CAWGGQGNGYTF
TGTGCCTGGGGGGGACAGGGGAACGGCTACACCTTC
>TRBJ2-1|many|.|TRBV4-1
CASSQGGNEQFF
TGTGCCAGCAGCCAGGGGGGGAATGAGCAGTTCTTC
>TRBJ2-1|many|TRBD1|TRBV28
CASSLLGQGQFF
TGTGCCAGCAGCCTCCTAGGACAGGGGCAGTTCTTC
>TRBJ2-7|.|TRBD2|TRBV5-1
CASSLRTSGPAYEQYF
TGTGCCAGCAGCTTAAGGACTAGCGGGCCCGCCTACGAGCAGTACTTC
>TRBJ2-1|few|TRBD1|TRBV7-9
CASSRQGIEQFF
TGTGCCAGCAGCAGACAGGGAATTGAGCAGTTCTTC
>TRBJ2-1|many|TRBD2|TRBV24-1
CATSDPGTSLNEQFF
TGTGCCACCAGTGATCCCGGGACTAGTCTCAATGAGCAGTTCTTC
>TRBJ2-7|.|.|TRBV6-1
CASSEKEGYEQYF
TGTGCCAGCAGTGAAAAAGAGGGCTACGAGCAGTACTTC
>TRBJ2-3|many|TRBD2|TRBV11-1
CASSLVAGGPDTQYF
TGTGCCAGCAGCTTAGTTGCGGGAGGGCCTGATACGCAGTATTTT
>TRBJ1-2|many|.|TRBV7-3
CASSLYEAANYGYTF
TGTGCCAGCAGCCTATATGAGGCCGCTAACTATGGCTACACCTTC
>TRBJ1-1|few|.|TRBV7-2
CASSMGEAKEAFF
TGTGCCAGCAGCATGGGAGAGGCGAAGGAAGCTTTCTTT
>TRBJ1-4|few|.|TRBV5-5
CASSLGFGSEKLFF
TGTGCCAGCAGCTTAGGCTTTGGGAGTGAAAAACTGTTTTTT
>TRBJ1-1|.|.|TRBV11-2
CASSGSTEAFF
TGTGCCAGCAGCGGGAGCACTGAAGCTTTCTTT
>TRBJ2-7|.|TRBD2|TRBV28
CASSLSAGGPVYEQYF
TGTGCCAGCAGTTTATCAGCGGGAGGGCCCGTTTACGAGCAGTACTTC
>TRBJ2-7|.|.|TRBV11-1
CASSSPGSAAYEQYF
TGTGCCAGCAGCTCTCCGGGGAGCGCGGCCTACGAGCAGTACTTC
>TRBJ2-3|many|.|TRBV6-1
CASSEAQGFTQYF
TGTGCCAGCAGTGAGGCACAGGGTTTTACGCAGTATTTT
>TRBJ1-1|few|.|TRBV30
CAWSKEDRNTEAFF
TGTGCCTGGAGCAAAGAGGACAGGAACACTGAAGCTTTCTTT
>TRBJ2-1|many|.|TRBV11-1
CASSLRFRDTSYNEQFF
TGTGCCAGCAGCTTAAGGTTCCGGGACACGTCCTACAATGAGCAGTTCTTC
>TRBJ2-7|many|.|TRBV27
CASWGSSYEQYF
TGTGCCAGCTGGGGAAGCTCCTACGAGCAGTACTTC
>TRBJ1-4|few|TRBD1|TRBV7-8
CASSWGAGGHEKLFF
TGTGCCAGCAGCTGGGGGGCAGGGGGCCATGAAAAACTGTTTTTT
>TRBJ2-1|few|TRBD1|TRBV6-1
CASKAGTGGNEQFF
TGTGCCAGCAAAGCCGGGACAGGTGGAAATGAGCAGTTCTTC
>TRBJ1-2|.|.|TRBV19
CASLRTNYGYTF
TGTGCCAGCCTTAGAACTAACTATGGCTACACCTTC
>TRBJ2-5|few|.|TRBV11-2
CASSPPTGWPEETQYF
TGTGCCAGCAGCCCCCCGACGGGCTGGCCAGAAGAGACCCAGTACTTC
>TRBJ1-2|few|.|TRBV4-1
CASSQDPQGIDYGYTF
TGCGCCAGCAGCCAAGATCCCCAGGGGATAGACTATGGCTACACCTTC
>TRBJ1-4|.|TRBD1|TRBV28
CASSLSGQGRGEKLFF
TGTGCCAGCAGTTTATCCGGACAGGGACGGGGTGAAAAACTGTTTTTT
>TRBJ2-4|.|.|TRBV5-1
CASSLTGTKNIQYF
TGCGCCAGCAGCCTTACAGGGACCAAAAACATTCAGTACTTC
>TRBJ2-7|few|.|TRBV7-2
CASSFRDPSSHEQYF
TGTGCCAGCAGCTTCCGGGACCCTTCTAGTCACGAGCAGTACTTC
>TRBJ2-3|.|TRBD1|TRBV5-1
CATGTGLTDTQYF
TGCGCCACCGGGACAGGGCTCACAGATACGCAGTATTTT